In its sample, the clone carrying this T cell receptor beta chain was seen many times. This record belongs to a study of regulatory T cells in long-lasting Graves disease. Trimming removed 0 bases at V and 0 bases at J, with 6 bases between. In germline, CDR1 is GTSNPN, CDR2 SVGIG (reference sequence). The CDR3 totals 15 residues. Time point: newly diagnosed GD, antithyroid drugs for less than 3 months. RNA extracted from PBMCs served as the sequencing template. To make TCR beta libraries, researchers used iRepertoire HTBI primers and Arm-PCR of CDR3 regions. TCRdb ran MiXCR on the multiplex PCR reads and lists one entry per CDR3 protein. The repertoire holds roughly 320,000 distinct CDR3 sequences, with over 15% as singletons. In addition, the sample was reused for a study of T cells in Graves' hyperthyroidism and ophthalmopathy.

Sequenced material: peripheral blood mononuclear cells (PBMCs), taken at new diagnosis, from a patient treated with antithyroid drugs. The source is a man aged 40-49 years with Graves disease. V and J are TRBV30 and TRBJ2-6; no firm D call. The CDR3: CAWSVGSSGANVLTF. In nucleotides, the CDR3 is TGTGCCTGGAGTGTAGGTAGCTCTGGGGCCAACGTCCTGACTTTC. The full variable domain, rest sourced from reference TRBV30 and TRBJ2-6, is SQTIHQWPATLVQPVGSPLSLECTVEGTSNPNLYWYRQAAGRGLQLLFYSVGIGQISSEVPQNLSASRPQDRQFILSSKKLLLSDSGFYLCAWSVGSSGANVLTFGAGSRLTVL.